This T cell receptor beta chain was found in a study of T-cell reconstitution after alpha-beta-depleted transplantation in children. Study outcomes and limitations: Expanded clones from the graft, numbering several hundred, reportedly supplied alpha-beta T cells about two months after transplant. At day 60, the high TCRbeta diversity found in some patients originated from recipient T cells and thymic progenitors that had survived. At the one-year point after transplant, T-cell counts and TCRbeta diversity were found to come mostly from T cells that had been newly produced.

Ten or more counts support this clonotype. The antigen is not known. CDR1 and CDR2 (germline): SGHRS, YFSETQ. The CDR3 loop spans 16 amino acids. Losses at the gene ends were 4 bases for V and 4 bases for J; bases not matched to a gene: 10. Unique molecular identifiers tagged the TCRbeta library. TCRdb re-called the PCR reads through MiXCR, storing one row per CDR3 protein. This table holds tens of thousands of distinct CDR3 sequences, 5.5% to 7.5% found once. The chain couples TRBV5-1 to TRBJ1-1, with 10 bases lining up with TRBD1. This clonotype was obtained from a female patient aged 2-9 years who had a stem cell transplant for aplastic anemia, so the T cells may come from the graft donor. Source: PBMCs, mostly from graft donor cells, taken 60 days after TCRalphabeta/CD19-depleted stem cell transplant. The CDR3, as DNA: TGCGCCAGCAGCCCCGCAGACAGGGGGCTGAGCACTGAAGCTTTCTTT. Its translation: CASSPADRGLSTEAFF.